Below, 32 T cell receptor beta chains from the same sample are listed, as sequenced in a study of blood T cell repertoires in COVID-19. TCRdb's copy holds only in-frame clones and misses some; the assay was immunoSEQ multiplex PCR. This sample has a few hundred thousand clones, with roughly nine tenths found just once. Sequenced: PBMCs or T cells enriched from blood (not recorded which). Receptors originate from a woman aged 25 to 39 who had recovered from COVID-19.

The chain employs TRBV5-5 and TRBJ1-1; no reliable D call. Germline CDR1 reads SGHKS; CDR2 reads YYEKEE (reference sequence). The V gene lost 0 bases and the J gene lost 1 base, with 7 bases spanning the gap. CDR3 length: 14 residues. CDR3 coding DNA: TGTGCCAGCAGCTTGGAGCTCTGGAACACTGAAGCTTTCTTT. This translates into CASSLELWNTEAFF.

This chain's CDR3 is CASSRTDSMGYTF. In DNA, the CDR3 is TGTGCCAGCTCACGGACAGATTCTATGGGCTACACCTTC. The rearrangement links TRBV18 to TRBJ1-2; tentative D call: TRBD1 (6 bases). Deletions cut 4 bases from V and 8 bases from J, with 14 bases between. The CDR3 runs 13 residues. The germline V gene has CDR1 KGHSH and CDR2 LQKENI.

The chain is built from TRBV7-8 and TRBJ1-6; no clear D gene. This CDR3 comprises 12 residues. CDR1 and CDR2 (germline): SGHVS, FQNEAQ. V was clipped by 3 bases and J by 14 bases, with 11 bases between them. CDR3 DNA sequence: TGTGCCAGCAGCTTGGATCAGCGAGCCCTCCACTTT. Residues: CASSLDQRALHF.

CDR3: CASSLILGELFF. In DNA form, the CDR3 reads TGTGCCAGCAGTTTAATCCTCGGGGAGCTGTTTTTT. The chain uses TRBV28 and TRBJ2-2, with unresolved D. V lost 2 bases and J lost 7, with 5 bases in between. The CDR3 is 12 residues long. Germline assignment: CDR1 MDHEN and CDR2 SYDVKM.

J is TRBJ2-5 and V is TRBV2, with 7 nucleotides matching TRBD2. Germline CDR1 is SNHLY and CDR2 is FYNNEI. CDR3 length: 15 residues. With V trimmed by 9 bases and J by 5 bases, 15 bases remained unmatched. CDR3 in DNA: TGTGCCAGTGGGGGGACTACCTCCCCGCGGGAGACCCAGTACTTC. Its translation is CASGGTTSPRETQYF.

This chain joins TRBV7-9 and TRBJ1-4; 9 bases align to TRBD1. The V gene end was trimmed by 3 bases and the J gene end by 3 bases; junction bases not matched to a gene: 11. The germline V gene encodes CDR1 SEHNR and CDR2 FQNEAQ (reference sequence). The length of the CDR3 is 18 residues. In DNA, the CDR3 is TGTGCCAGCAGCTTCCGGGACAGGGCCTTGCGGGCTAATGAAAAACTGTTTTTT. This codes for CASSFRDRALRANEKLFF.

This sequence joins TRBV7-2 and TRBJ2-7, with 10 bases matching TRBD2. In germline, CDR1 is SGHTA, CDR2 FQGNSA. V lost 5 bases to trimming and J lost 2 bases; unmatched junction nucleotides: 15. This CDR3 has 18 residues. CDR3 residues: CASSQSLSSGSWAYEQYF. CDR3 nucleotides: TGTGCCAGCAGCCAAAGCCTCTCTAGCGGGAGTTGGGCCTACGAGCAGTACTTC. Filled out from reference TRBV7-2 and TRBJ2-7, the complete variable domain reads GAGVSQSPSNKVTEKGKDVELRCDPISGHTALYWYRQSLGQGLEFLIYFQGNSAPDKSGLPSDRFSAERTGGSVSTLTIQRTQQEDSAVYLCASSQSLSSGSWAYEQYFGPGTRLTVT.

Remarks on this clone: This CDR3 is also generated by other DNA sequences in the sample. CDR3 DNA sequence: TGTGCCAGCAGTCTACAGGTTAACACTGAAGCTTTCTTT. Translated: CASSLQVNTEAFF. The chain is built from TRBV12-3 or TRBV12-4 and TRBJ1-1; the D gene is possibly TRBD1 (5 bases). The CDR3 contains 13 residues. V gave up 5 bases and J gave up 2 bases, with 9 bases separating them.

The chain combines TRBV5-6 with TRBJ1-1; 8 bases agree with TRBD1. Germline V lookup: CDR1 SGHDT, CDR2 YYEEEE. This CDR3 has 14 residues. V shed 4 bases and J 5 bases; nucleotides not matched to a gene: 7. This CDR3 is CASSLGQGWTEAFF. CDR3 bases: TGTGCCAGCAGCCTCGGACAGGGTTGGACTGAAGCTTTCTTT.

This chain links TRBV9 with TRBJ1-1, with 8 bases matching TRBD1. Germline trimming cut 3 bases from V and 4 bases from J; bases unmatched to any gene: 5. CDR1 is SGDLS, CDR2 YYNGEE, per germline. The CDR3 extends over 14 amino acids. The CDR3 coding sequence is TGTGCCAGCAGCGCGCTACAGGGGGTCACTGAAGCTTTCTTT. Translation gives CASSALQGVTEAFF. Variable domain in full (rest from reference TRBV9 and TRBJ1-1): DSGVTQTPKHLITATGQRVTLRCSPRSGDLSVYWYQQSLDQGLQFLIQYYNGEERAKGNILERFSAQQFPDLHSELNLSSLELGDSALYFCASSALQGVTEAFFGQGTRLTVV.

CDR3 DNA sequence: TGTGCCAGCAGGCCCACGGGACATTCAGCCGGGGAGCTGTTTTTT. Translated: CASRPTGHSAGELFF. The rearrangement uses TRBV6-5 and TRBJ2-2; TRBD1 might be the D (6 bases). The CDR3 consists of 15 residues. Trimming took off 6 bases at V and 6 bases at J, with 17 bases between the two ends. Germline V gene data show CDR1 as MNHEY and CDR2 as SVGAGI.

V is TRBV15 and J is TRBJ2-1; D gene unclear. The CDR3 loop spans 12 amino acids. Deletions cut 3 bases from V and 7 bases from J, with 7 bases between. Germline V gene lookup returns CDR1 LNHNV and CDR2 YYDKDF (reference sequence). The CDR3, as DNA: TGTGCCACCAGCAGGACTGGGAATGAGCAGTTCTTC. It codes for CATSRTGNEQFF.

DNA for the CDR3: TGTGCCAGCAGCTTAGGAAACGGGGGGGTCACAGATACGCAGTATTTT. The encoded protein is CASSLGNGGVTDTQYF. The J gene is TRBJ2-3, the V gene TRBV13; the match to TRBD2 covers 8 bases. Germline-derived CDR1 and CDR2 are PRHDT and FYEKMQ (reference sequence). The trim removed 0 bases at V and 2 bases at J, leaving 4 bases unmatched. The CDR3 is 16 residues long. Full variable domain (missing parts from reference TRBV13 and TRBJ2-3): AAGVIQSPRHLIKEKRETATLKCYPIPRHDTVYWYQQGPGQDPQFLISFYEKMQSDKGSIPDRFSAQQFSDYHSELNMSSLELGDSALYFCASSLGNGGVTDTQYFGPGTRLTVL.

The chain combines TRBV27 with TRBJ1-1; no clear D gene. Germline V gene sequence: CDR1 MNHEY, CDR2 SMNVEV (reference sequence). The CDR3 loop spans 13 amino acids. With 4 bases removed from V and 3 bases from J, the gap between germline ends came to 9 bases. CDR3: CASSWNQDTEAFF. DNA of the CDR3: TGTGCCAGCAGTTGGAACCAGGACACTGAAGCTTTCTTT.

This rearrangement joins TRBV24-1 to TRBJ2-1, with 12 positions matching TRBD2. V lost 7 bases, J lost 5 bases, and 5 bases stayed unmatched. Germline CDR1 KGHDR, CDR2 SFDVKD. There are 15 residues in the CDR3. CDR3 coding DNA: TGTGCCACCAGGCCGACTAGCGGGAGCGACAATGAGCAGTTCTTC. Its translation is CATRPTSGSDNEQFF.

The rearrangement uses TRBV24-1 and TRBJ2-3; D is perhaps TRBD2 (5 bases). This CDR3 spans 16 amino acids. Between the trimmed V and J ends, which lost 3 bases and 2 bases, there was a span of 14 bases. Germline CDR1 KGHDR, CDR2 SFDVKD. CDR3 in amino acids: CATSDTRRADTDTQYF. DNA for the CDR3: TGTGCCACCAGTGATACGCGGCGGGCAGACACAGATACGCAGTATTTT.

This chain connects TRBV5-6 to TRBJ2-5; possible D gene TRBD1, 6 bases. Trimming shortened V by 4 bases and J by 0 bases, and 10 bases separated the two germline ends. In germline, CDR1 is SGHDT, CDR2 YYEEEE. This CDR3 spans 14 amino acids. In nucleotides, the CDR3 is TGTGCCAGCAGCCCCTGGGACAACCAAGAGACCCAGTACTTC. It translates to CASSPWDNQETQYF. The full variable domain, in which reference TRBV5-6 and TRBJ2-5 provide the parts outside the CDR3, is DAGVTQSPTHLIKTRGQQVTLRCSPKSGHDTVSWYQQALGQGPQFIFQYYEEEERQRGNFPDRFSGHQFPNYSSELNVNALLLGDSALYLCASSPWDNQETQYFGPGTRLLVL.

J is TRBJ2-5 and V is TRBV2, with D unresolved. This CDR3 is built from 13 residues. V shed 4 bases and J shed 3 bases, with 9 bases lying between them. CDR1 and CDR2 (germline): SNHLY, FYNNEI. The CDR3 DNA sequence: TGTGCCAGCAGTGCTAGGAGCGAAGAGACCCAGTACTTC. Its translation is CASSARSEETQYF.

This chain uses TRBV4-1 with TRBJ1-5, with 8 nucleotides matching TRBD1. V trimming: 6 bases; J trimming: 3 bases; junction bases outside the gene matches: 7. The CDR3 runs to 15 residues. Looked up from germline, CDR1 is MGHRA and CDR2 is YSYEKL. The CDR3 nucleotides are TGCGCCAGCAGTGCAGACAGGGGACTCAATCAGCCCCAGCATTTT. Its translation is CASSADRGLNQPQHF.

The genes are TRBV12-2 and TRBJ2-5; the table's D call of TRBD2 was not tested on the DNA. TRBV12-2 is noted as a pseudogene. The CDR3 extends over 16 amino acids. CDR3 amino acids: CASRLSGRGGQETQYF. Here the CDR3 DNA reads TGTGCAAGTCGCTTAAGTGGGAGGGGAGGGCAAGAGACCCAGTACTTC.

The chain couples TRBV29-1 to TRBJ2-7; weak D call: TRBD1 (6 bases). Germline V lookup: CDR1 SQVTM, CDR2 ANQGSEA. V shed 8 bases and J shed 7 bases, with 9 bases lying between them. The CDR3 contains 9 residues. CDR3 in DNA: TGCAGCCCGAGGGGGGAGCAGTACTTC. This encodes CSPRGEQYF.

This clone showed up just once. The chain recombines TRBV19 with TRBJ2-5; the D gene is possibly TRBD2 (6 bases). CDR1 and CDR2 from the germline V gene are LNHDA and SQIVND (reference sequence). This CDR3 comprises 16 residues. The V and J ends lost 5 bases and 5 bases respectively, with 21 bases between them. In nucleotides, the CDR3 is TGTGCCAGTAGTTCCCGGGTGGCGGGACGTTCGGAGACCCAGTACTTC. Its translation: CASSSRVAGRSETQYF.

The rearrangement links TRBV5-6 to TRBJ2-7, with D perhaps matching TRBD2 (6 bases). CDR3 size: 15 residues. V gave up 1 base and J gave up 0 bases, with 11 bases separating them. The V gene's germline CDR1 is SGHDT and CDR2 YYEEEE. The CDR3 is CASSLFHGSSYEQYF. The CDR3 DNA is TGTGCCAGCAGCTTGTTCCACGGGAGCTCCTACGAGCAGTACTTC. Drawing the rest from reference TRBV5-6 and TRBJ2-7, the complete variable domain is DAGVTQSPTHLIKTRGQQVTLRCSPKSGHDTVSWYQQALGQGPQFIFQYYEEEERQRGNFPDRFSGHQFPNYSSELNVNALLLGDSALYLCASSLFHGSSYEQYFGPGTRLTVT.

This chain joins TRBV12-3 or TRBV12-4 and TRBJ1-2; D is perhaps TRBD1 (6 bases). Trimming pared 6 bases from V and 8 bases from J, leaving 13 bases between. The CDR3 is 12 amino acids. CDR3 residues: CASSLTGWGYTF. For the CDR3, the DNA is TGTGCCAGCAGCCTGACAGGTTGGGGCTACACCTTC.

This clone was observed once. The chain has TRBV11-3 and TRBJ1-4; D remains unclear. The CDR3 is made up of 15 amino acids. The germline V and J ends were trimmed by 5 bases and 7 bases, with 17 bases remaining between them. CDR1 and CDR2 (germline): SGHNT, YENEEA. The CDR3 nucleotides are TGTGCCAGCAGCCAAACACGGAACGCAGGTGAAAAACTGTTTTTT. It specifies CASSQTRNAGEKLFF. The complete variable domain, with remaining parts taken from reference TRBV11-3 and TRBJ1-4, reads EAGVVQSPRYKIIEKKQPVAFWCNPISGHNTLYWYLQNLGQGPELLIRYENEEAVDDSQLPKDRFSAERLKGVDSTLKIQPAELGDSAVYLCASSQTRNAGEKLFFGSGTQLSVL.

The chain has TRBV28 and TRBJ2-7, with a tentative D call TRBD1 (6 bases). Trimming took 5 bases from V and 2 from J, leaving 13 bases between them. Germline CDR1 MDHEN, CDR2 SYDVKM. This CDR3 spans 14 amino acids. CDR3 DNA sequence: TGTGCCAGCAGTCCCGCTACAGGGACCTACGAGCAGTACTTC. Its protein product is CASSPATGTYEQYF.

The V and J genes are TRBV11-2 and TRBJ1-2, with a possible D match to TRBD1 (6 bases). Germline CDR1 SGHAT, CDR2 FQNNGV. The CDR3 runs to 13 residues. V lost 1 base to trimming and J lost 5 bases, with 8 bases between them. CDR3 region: CASSLGTGYGYTF. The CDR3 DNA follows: TGTGCCAGCAGCTTAGGTACAGGGTATGGCTACACCTTC. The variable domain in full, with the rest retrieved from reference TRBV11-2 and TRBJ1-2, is EAGVAQSPRYKIIEKRQSVAFWCNPISGHATLYWYQQILGQGPKLLIQFQNNGVVDDSQLPKDRFSAERLKGVDSTLKIQPAKLEDSAVYLCASSLGTGYGYTFGSGTRLTVV.

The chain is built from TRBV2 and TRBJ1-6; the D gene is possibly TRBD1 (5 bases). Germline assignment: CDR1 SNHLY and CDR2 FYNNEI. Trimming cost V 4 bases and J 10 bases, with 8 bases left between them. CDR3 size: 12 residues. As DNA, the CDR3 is TGTGCCAGCAGTGGGGGGGACTCACCCCTCCACTTT. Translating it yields CASSGGDSPLHF.

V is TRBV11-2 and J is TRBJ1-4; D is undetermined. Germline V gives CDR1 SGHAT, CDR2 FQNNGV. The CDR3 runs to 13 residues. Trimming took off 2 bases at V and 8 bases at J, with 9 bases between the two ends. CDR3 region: CASSLTGYEKLFF. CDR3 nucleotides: TGTGCCAGCAGCTTAACGGGATACGAAAAACTGTTTTTT.

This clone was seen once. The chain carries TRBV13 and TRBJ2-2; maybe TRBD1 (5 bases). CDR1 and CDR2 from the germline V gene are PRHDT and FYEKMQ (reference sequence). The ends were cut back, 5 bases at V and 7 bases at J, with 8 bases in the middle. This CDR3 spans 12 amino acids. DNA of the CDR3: TGTGCCAGCAGCCAGGGTGGCGGGGAGCTGTTTTTT. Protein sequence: CASSQGGGELFF.

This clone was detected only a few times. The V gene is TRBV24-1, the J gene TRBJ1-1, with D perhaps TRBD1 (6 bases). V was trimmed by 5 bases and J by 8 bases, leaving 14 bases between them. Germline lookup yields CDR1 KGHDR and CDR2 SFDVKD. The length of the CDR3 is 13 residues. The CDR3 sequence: CATSATDSPEAFF. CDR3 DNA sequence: TGTGCCACCAGTGCAACGGACAGCCCGGAAGCTTTCTTT.

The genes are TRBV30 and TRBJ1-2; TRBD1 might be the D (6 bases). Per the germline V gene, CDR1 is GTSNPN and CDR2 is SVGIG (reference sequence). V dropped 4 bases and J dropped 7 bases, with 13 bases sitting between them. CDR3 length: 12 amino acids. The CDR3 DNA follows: TGTGCCTGGATGCAAACAGGGAGTGGCTACACCTTC. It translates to CAWMQTGSGYTF. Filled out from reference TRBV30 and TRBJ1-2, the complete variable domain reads SQTIHQWPATLVQPVGSPLSLECTVEGTSNPNLYWYRQAAGRGLQLLFYSVGIGQISSEVPQNLSASRPQDRQFILSSKKLLLSDSGFYLCAWMQTGSGYTFGSGTRLTVV.